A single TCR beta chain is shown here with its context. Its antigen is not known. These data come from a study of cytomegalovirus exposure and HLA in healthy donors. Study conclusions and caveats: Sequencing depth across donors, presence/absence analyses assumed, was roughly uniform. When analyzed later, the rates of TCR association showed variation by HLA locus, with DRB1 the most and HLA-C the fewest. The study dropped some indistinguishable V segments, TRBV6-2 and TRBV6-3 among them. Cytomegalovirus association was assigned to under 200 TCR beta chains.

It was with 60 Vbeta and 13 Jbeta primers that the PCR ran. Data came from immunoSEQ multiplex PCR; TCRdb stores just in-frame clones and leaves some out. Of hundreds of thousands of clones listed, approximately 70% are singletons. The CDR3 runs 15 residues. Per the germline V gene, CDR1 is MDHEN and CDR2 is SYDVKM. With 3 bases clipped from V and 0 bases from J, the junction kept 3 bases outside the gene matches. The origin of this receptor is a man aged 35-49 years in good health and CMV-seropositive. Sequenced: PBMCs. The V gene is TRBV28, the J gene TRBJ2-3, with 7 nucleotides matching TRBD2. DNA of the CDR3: TGTGCCAGCAGTTTGAGCGGGGCAAGCACAGATACGCAGTATTTT. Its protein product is CASSLSGASTDTQYF. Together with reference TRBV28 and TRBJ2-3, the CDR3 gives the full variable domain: DVKVTQSSRYLVKRTGEKVFLECVQDMDHENMFWYRQDPGLGLRLIYFSYDVKMKEKGDIPEGYSVSREKKERFSLILESASTNQTSMYLCASSLSGASTDTQYFGPGTRLTVL.